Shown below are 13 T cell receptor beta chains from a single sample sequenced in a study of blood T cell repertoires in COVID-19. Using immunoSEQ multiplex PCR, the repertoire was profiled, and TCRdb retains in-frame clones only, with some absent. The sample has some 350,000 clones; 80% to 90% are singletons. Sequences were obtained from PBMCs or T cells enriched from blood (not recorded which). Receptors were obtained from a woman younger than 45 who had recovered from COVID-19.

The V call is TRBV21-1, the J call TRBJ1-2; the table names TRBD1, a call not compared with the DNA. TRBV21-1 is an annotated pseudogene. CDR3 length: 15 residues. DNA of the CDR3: TGTGCCAGCAGCAAAGTCGGGACAGGGGATTATGGCTACACCTTC. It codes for CASSKVGTGDYGYTF.

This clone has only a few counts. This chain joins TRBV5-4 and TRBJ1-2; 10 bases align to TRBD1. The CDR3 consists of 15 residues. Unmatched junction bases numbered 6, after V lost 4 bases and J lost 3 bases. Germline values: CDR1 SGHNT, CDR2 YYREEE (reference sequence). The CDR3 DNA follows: TGTGCCAGCAGCGTTGGGACAGGGGAGCACTATGGCTACACCTTC. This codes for CASSVGTGEHYGYTF.

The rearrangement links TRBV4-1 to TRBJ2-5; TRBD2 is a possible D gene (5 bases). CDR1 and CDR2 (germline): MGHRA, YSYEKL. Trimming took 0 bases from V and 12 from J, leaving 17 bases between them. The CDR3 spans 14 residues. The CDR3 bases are TGCGCCAGCAGCCAAGAAGAGCTCCGGGATCACAAGTACTTC. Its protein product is CASSQEELRDHKYF.

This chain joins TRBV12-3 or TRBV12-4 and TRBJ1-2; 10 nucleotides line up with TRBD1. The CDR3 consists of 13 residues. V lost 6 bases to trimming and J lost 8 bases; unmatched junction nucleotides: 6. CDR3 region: CASSRQGAWGYTF. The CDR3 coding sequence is TGTGCCAGCAGCAGACAGGGGGCGTGGGGCTACACCTTC.

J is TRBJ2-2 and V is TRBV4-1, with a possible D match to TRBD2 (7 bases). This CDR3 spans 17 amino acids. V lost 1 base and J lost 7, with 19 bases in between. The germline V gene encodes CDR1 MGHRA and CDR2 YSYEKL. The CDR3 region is CASSQAPGGGYIGELFF. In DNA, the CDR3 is TGCGCCAGCAGCCAAGCCCCGGGCGGGGGCTACATCGGGGAGCTGTTTTTT.

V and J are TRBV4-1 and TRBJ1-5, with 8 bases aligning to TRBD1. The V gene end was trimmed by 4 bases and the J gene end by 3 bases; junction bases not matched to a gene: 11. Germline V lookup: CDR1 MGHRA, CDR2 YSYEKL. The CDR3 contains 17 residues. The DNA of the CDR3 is TGCGCCAGCAGCCGGATAACAGGGGGGGACTCCAATCAGCCCCAGCATTTT. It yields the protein CASSRITGGDSNQPQHF.

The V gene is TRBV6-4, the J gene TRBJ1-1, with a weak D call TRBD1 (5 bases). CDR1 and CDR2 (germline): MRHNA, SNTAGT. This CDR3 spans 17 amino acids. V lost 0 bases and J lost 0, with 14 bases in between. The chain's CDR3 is CASSDSGGDLLNTEAFF. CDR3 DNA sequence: TGTGCCAGCAGTGACTCGGGGGGGGACCTCCTGAACACTGAAGCTTTCTTT.

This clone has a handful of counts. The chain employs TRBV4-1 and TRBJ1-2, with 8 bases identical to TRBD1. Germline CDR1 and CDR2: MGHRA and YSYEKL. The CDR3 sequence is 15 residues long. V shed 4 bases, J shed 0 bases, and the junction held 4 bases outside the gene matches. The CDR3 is CASSRTGGANYGYTF. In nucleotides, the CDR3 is TGCGCCAGCAGCCGAACAGGGGGAGCTAACTATGGCTACACCTTC.

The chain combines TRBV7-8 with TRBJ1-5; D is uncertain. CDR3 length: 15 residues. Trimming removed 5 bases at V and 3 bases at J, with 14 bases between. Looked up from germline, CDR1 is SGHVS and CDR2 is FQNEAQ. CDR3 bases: TGTGCCAGCAGCCCCCTAATCGACTACAATCAGCCCCAGCATTTT. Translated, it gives CASSPLIDYNQPQHF.

Here the CDR3 DNA reads TGCAGTGCTAGTAACTGGGACAGGGGTGGAGATACGCAGTATTTT. It yields the protein CSASNWDRGGDTQYF. V gene TRBV20-1 combines with J gene TRBJ2-3; TRBD1 matches at 10 bases. Germline lookup yields CDR1 DFQATT and CDR2 SNEGSKA (reference sequence). Losses at the gene ends were 3 bases for V and 5 bases for J; bases not matched to a gene: 8. The CDR3 totals 15 residues.

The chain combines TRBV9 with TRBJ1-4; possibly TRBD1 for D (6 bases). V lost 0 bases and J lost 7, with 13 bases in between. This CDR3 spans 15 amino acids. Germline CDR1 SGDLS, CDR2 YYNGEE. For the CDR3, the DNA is TGTGCCAGCAGCGTAGATGACAGGTGGGGTGAAAAACTGTTTTTT. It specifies CASSVDDRWGEKLFF.

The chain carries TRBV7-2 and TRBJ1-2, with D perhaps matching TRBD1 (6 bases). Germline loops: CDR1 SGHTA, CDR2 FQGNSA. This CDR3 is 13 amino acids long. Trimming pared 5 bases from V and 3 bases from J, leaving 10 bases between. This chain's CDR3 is CASSQDSHYGYTF. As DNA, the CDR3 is TGTGCCAGCAGCCAGGACAGTCACTATGGCTACACCTTC.

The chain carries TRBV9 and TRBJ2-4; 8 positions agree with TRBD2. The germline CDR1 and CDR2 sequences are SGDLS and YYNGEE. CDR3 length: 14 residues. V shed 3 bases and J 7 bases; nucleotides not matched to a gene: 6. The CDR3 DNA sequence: TGTGCCAGCAGCGGTTACCGGGAGGGGAACATTCAGTACTTC. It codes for CASSGYREGNIQYF.